This TCR beta chain comes out of a study of blood T cell repertoires in COVID-19. Study information: Specimens from acute and convalescent COVID-19 originated in the United States, Italy and Spain. T cells, B-cell-depleted T cells, or PBMCs supplied cDNA or gDNA.

Trimming shortened V by 0 bases and J by 10 bases, and 9 bases separated the two germline ends. The CDR3 is 12 residues long. Germline CDR1 and CDR2: SGDLS and YYNGEE. This clone was counted once. In the authors' workflow: Estimation of nucleated cell counts relied on the amplification of reference gene primers. Profiled with immunoSEQ multiplex PCR; TCRdb holds only in-frame clones, not every one. V, J and clone size reflect that table, while D and trimming were determined from the DNA. The table includes about 40,000 clones, around 83% detected once. This clonotype was obtained from a man aged 50 to 59 in a cohort sampled during active COVID-19. The sample consisted of peripheral blood. This sequence joins TRBV9 and TRBJ2-3, with a possible D match to TRBD2 (6 bases). CDR3 nucleotide sequence: TGTGCCAGCAGCGTAGTTGGAGGGGCGCAGTATTTT. Translation: CASSVVGGAQYF.